A single sample is the source of the 3 T cell receptor beta chains below, sequenced in a study of CD8 T cells in ankylosing spondylitis. TCRdb re-called the 5' RACE reads through MiXCR, storing one row per CDR3 protein. Among fewer than 200,000 distinct CDR3 sequences listed, around a sixth were seen once. The specimen sequenced was blood, either unsorted or a sorted T cell fraction (not recorded which). Receptors originate from a male donor under 30 with ankylosing spondylitis or in good health (not recorded which).

Many counts were recorded for this clonotype. V is TRBV11-2 and J is TRBJ1-3; D remains ambiguous. Trimming removed 5 bases at V and 0 bases at J, with 11 bases between. From germline, CDR1 is SGHAT and CDR2 FQNNGV. The CDR3 extends over 15 amino acids. The CDR3 nucleotides read TGTGCCAGCAGCCCAATACGAAACTCTGGAAACACCATATATTTT. Protein sequence: CASSPIRNSGNTIYF. The full variable domain, completed using reference TRBV11-2 and TRBJ1-3, is EAGVAQSPRYKIIEKRQSVAFWCNPISGHATLYWYQQILGQGPKLLIQFQNNGVVDDSQLPKDRFSAERLKGVDSTLKIQPAKLEDSAVYLCASSPIRNSGNTIYFGEGSWLTVV.

The sample holds many counts of this clonotype. The chain couples TRBV12-3 or TRBV12-4 to TRBJ2-5; TRBD2 matches at 8 bases. The ends lost 1 base at V and 3 bases at J; junction bases unmatched: 1. The length of the CDR3 is 14 residues. CDR3 sequence: CASSLVSGKETQYF. The CDR3 DNA follows: TGTGCCAGCAGTTTAGTTAGCGGGAAAGAGACCCAGTACTTC.

This clonotype came up many times. The rearrangement joins TRBV11-2 to TRBJ2-1; 8 bases map to TRBD2. This CDR3 comprises 19 residues. The germline CDR1 and CDR2 sequences are SGHAT and FQNNGV. The V gene end was trimmed by 5 bases and the J gene end by 7 bases; junction bases not matched to a gene: 22. CDR3 nucleotide sequence: TGTGCCAGCAGCCAGGGACACCCCTCGGGAGGGCCAACAAGGAATGAGCAGTTCTTC. Encoded protein: CASSQGHPSGGPTRNEQFF. Combining the CDR3 with reference TRBV11-2 and TRBJ2-1 gives the whole variable domain EAGVAQSPRYKIIEKRQSVAFWCNPISGHATLYWYQQILGQGPKLLIQFQNNGVVDDSQLPKDRFSAERLKGVDSTLKIQPAKLEDSAVYLCASSQGHPSGGPTRNEQFFGPGTRLTVL.